Listed here is a single TCR beta chain. This sample is drawn from a study of blood T cell repertoires in COVID-19. About the research overall: From the United States, Italy and Spain came samples of acute and convalescent COVID-19.

TCRdb's copy holds only in-frame clones and misses some; the assay was immunoSEQ multiplex PCR. The table lists 40,000 to 55,000 clones, approximately 89% of them singletons, with around 30% in the top ten. The V and J ends lost 6 bases and 4 bases respectively, with 12 bases between them. CDR1 is MDHEN and CDR2 is SYDVKM in the germline V gene. The CDR3 has 13 residues. The V and J genes are TRBV28 and TRBJ1-1, with D perhaps TRBD1 (6 bases). Sequences were obtained from peripheral blood. The receptor was derived from a woman older than 75 with acute or convalescent COVID-19. The CDR3 DNA follows: TGTGCCAGCAGACCTCACAGGGCCACTGAAGCTTTCTTT. It yields the protein CASRPHRATEAFF.